The text below deals with one T cell receptor (beta chain). The table lists this clone with a few counts. Its antigen remains unidentified. No qualities accompany the bases; no much larger clone lies one base away. These data originate in a study of shared clonotypes between healthy human individuals (dated by TCRdb to the early 2020s). Looking at the study overall: A few men and a couple of women, aged 18 to 49 years, made up the cohort. Libraries were prepared and TCR repertoires were sequenced by different laboratories using diverse techniques, in order to increase sequencing depth and limit assay-specific biases. To estimate repertoire size and how much clonotype sharing occurs between individuals, the study deeply sequenced the blood TCR repertoires of roughly 5 healthy adults. Between about 0.94 and 10 billion PBMCs per donor were obtained by leukapheresis. Overall study results and their limits: Because the study included a small number of donors, the genetic and exposure-history diversity represented was limited. Only blood was sampled, and tissue TCR repertoires likely differ from those in blood. Based on pairwise subsampling, the degree of clonotype sharing among donors was expected to be affected by sequencing depth.

The CDR3, from cysteine to phenylalanine, totals 14 residues. Only the CDR3 DNA is retained, 42 bases long and in frame from the first base. Via the germline V gene, CDR1 is MNHNS and CDR2 SASEGT. Trimming leaves V shorter by 7 bases and J shorter by 5 bases, with the junction holding 6 bases beyond the gene matches. TCR CDR3 regions were amplified from genomic DNA by multiplex PCR using the deep immunoSEQ assay. Genomic DNA extracted from each cell subset was distributed evenly over all wells of several immunoSEQ 96-well plates, and each plate served as one replicate. For unsorted PBMC, each replicate PCR was loaded with roughly 330 ng genomic DNA, equivalent to tens of thousands of T cell genomes. Unsorted PBMC genomic DNA was sequenced across ten immunoSEQ deep assay plates. Purified libraries were measured with a Qubit 3.0 fluorometer, size-checked on a Bioanalyzer 2100, and measured again with the KAPA Library Quantification kit. A separate single-read 150-cycle Illumina NextSeq 550 flow cell was used to sequence each immunoSEQ 96-well plate. Concerning the study's data processing: The immunoSEQ output contained only junctional sequences without quality scores, so filtering could not match that applied to full-length reads. Sequences were annotated with PyIR, a Python wrapper for IgBLAST v1.9, and V/J genes and CDR3 were assigned using IMGT germline references. Reads were removed for weak V/J assignments (E-value above 1e-6), missing CDR3, stop codons, out-of-frame junctions, or ambiguous translated residues. V3J clonotypes were defined as sequences sharing the same inferred V gene, J gene, and CDR3 amino acid sequence. Percentage overlap between repertoires was calculated by dividing the number of shared unique clonotypes by the size of the smaller repertoire. Repertoire richness was assessed with RTK rarefaction, the Chao1 estimator, and Recon v2.1 estimates of unobserved clonotypes. Not all clones reach the TCRdb copy of this immuneACCESS table, which keeps in-frame sequences only. Checked studies attribute under half of the gap to unresolved V genes and leave the rest unexplained. V, J and clone size derive from that table, while D and trimming were established from the DNA sequence. This sample lists about 490,000 clones; 79% were detected once. The top ten constitute more than 10% of the sample.

Healthy HIV-negative adults with no recently reported acute infections or vaccinations were included as donors. All donors were Caucasian adults living in Nashville, Tennessee, USA. For unsorted samples, approximately 89 million PBMCs were counted, and genomic DNA was extracted using the QIAamp DNA Blood Mini kit. Blood was collected by leukapheresis, and PBMCs were isolated by Ficoll-Histopaque density gradient centrifugation and then cryopreserved in liquid nitrogen vapor phase. Sequencing was carried out using PBMCs. This sequence uses TRBV6-1 and TRBJ1-4; 8 of the junction bases match TRBD1. This TCR was sampled from a woman aged 40 to 50 in good health. Some clones in this sample may be carry-over from other donors' samples. The DNA sequence is as follows: TGTGCCAGCACCGTGGACAGGGTAAATGAAAAACTGTTTTTT. It translates as CASTVDRVNEKLFF.